The 32 T cell receptor beta chains listed next were all sequenced from one sample in a study of blood T cell repertoires in COVID-19. Method: immunoSEQ multiplex PCR; TCRdb's copy keeps in-frame clones and lacks some. The table lists approximately 300,000 clones, more than 75% of them singletons. The sample consisted of PBMCs or T cells enriched from blood (not recorded which). These receptors were collected from a woman aged 25 to 39 who had recovered from COVID-19.

The chain has TRBV7-9 and TRBJ2-1, with TRBD1 matching 8 bases. Germline CDR1 SEHNR, CDR2 FQNEAQ (reference sequence). The V segment lost 5 bases and the J segment 4 bases; nucleotides outside the gene matches: 10. The length of the CDR3 is 16 residues. This CDR3 reads CASSENAGGVYNEQFF. CDR3 nucleotides: TGTGCCAGCAGCGAGAATGCAGGGGGCGTTTACAATGAGCAGTTCTTC.

The chain is built from TRBV19 and TRBJ1-2; TRBD1 matches at 9 bases. The CDR3 has 16 residues. Trimming took 5 bases from V and 6 from J; bases not matched to a gene: 13. Per the germline V gene, CDR1 is LNHDA and CDR2 is SQIVND (reference sequence). CDR3 coding DNA: TGTGCCAGTAGTCCGAGGGGGGGACAGGGAAGGAATGGCTACACCTTC. As protein: CASSPRGGQGRNGYTF.

This chain uses TRBV11-3 with TRBJ2-1; 7 bases agree with TRBD2. The CDR3 has 15 amino acids. Germline values: CDR1 SGHNT, CDR2 YENEEA. J gave up 3 bases and V 1 base, and 3 bases lay outside the gene matches. CDR3 nucleotides: TGTGCCAGCAGCTTAGGTGGGGGGGACTACAATGAGCAGTTCTTC. It yields the protein CASSLGGGDYNEQFF.

The chain employs TRBV19 and TRBJ2-2, with TRBD1 matching over 7 bases. Germline V gene data show CDR1 as LNHDA and CDR2 as SQIVND (reference sequence). V dropped 3 bases and J dropped 6; count of bases not matched to a gene: 10. This CDR3 spans 16 amino acids. The CDR3 loop reads CASSIWQGEHAGELFF. CDR3 bases: TGTGCCAGTAGTATTTGGCAGGGGGAACATGCCGGGGAGCTGTTTTTT.

With regard to this clone: Within the sample, other DNA sequences also encode this same CDR3. CDR3 sequence reads: CASSLAGGTDTQYF. The DNA of the CDR3 is TGCGCCAGCAGCTTGGCGGGGGGCACAGATACGCAGTATTTT. This chain joins TRBV5-1 and TRBJ2-3; the D gene is possibly TRBD2 (6 bases). The V end lost 0 bases, the J end lost 1 base, and 6 bases lay between the germline ends. The CDR3 loop spans 14 amino acids. Germline V gene lookup returns CDR1 SGHRS and CDR2 YFSETQ.

This clone was counted a few times. The CDR3 DNA follows: TGTGCCAGCAGCCAAGGGGCCCACTACGAGCAGTACTTC. It yields the protein CASSQGAHYEQYF. This chain uses TRBV3-1 (or the pseudogene TRBV3-2) with TRBJ2-7; D is uncertain. The CDR3 is 13 amino acids. V was clipped by 1 base and J by 3 bases, with 7 bases between them. CDR1 and CDR2 (germline): LGHDT, YNNKEL (reference sequence).

V is TRBV19 and J is TRBJ1-5, with 7 positions matching TRBD1. Germline trimming cut 5 bases from V and 7 bases from J; bases unmatched to any gene: 11. The CDR3 is made up of 15 amino acids. Looked up from germline, CDR1 is LNHDA and CDR2 is SQIVND (reference sequence). The CDR3 loop reads CASSGTGARGQPQHF. The CDR3 nucleotides are TGTGCCAGTAGTGGTACAGGGGCGAGAGGCCAGCCCCAGCATTTT.

The chain links TRBV5-1 to TRBJ1-6; the D gene is possibly TRBD1 (6 bases). Trimming removed 0 bases at V and 9 bases at J, with 13 bases between. The germline CDR1 and CDR2 sequences are SGHRS and YFSETQ. This CDR3 is 15 amino acids long. The CDR3 DNA sequence: TGCGCCAGCAGCTTGGAACTAGGGGGGGGTTCACCCCTCCACTTT. Protein product: CASSLELGGGSPLHF.

This chain joins TRBV7-2 and TRBJ1-4; no clear D. Per germline, CDR1 SGHTA and CDR2 FQGNSA. The CDR3 loop spans 16 amino acids. Trimming shortened V by 1 base and J by 1 base, and 10 bases separated the two germline ends. CDR3 region: CASSLESRLTNEKLFF. DNA for the CDR3: TGTGCCAGCAGCTTAGAGTCCCGACTAACTAATGAAAAACTGTTTTTT.

This chain joins TRBV6-5 and TRBJ2-7; D possibly corresponds to TRBD1 (5 bases). Germline CDR1 is MNHEY and CDR2 is SVGAGI. The CDR3 covers 11 residues. Trimming removed 11 bases from V and 7 bases from J, with 15 bases in between. CDR3 DNA sequence: TGTGCCTCCCAGGGAAGAAGGGAGCAGTACTTC. Translation gives CASQGRREQYF.

The CDR3: CASSSTLHTGGSTIYF. The CDR3, as DNA: TGTGCCAGCAGCTCAACCCTCCACACAGGGGGTAGCACCATATATTTT. This chain joins TRBV28 and TRBJ1-3; TRBD1 matches at 8 bases. V lost 6 bases, J lost 9 bases, and 16 bases stayed unmatched. CDR1 and CDR2 (germline): MDHEN, SYDVKM. The CDR3 consists of 16 residues.

This chain links TRBV3-1 (or the pseudogene TRBV3-2) with TRBJ1-6; TRBD1 is a possible D gene (5 bases). This CDR3 is built from 14 residues. Between the trimmed V and J ends, which lost 5 bases and 11 bases, there was a span of 16 bases. The V gene's germline CDR1 is LGHDT and CDR2 YNNKEL (reference sequence). This CDR3 reads CASSKGLDRAPLHF. The CDR3 DNA is TGTGCCAGCAGCAAGGGTCTCGACAGAGCACCCCTCCACTTT.

V usage is TRBV15 and J usage is TRBJ1-2; D uncertain. The CDR3 covers 12 residues. Between the trimmed V and J ends, which lost 4 bases and 7 bases, there was a span of 10 bases. Germline-derived CDR1 and CDR2 are LNHNV and YYDKDF (reference sequence). This CDR3 is CATSKLRSGYTF. The DNA of the CDR3 is TGTGCCACCAGCAAGCTGAGGAGTGGCTACACCTTC.

The chain recombines TRBV30 with TRBJ1-5; TRBD1 is a possible D gene (5 bases). The V gene's germline CDR1 is GTSNPN and CDR2 SVGIG (reference sequence). The V and J ends lost 1 base and 2 bases respectively, with 12 bases between them. The CDR3 has 15 amino acids. CDR3 in DNA: TGTGCCTGGAGTGAAGCCTTAGGGGGCAATCAGCCCCAGCATTTT. Translated: CAWSEALGGNQPQHF.

This clone has just one count. The rearrangement uses TRBV10-3 and TRBJ1-3; D not resolved. With 0 bases removed from V and 4 bases from J, the gap between germline ends came to 22 bases. CDR3 size: 19 residues. In germline, CDR1 is ENHRY, CDR2 SYGVKD. The CDR3 DNA reads TGTGCCATCAGTGAGTCGACTCGTAGAGGTCAGAAATTCGGAAACACCATATATTTT. The encoded protein is CAISESTRRGQKFGNTIYF.

The chain links TRBV21-1 to TRBJ1-1; no DNA check was done on the table's D call, TRBD1. TRBV21-1 corresponds to a pseudogene. The CDR3 has 15 amino acids. The CDR3 here is CASSKGSTENTEAFF. CDR3 in DNA: TGTGCCAGCAGCAAAGGATCGACAGAGAACACTGAAGCTTTCTTT.

The table lists this clone with a few counts. The chain couples TRBV7-8 to TRBJ1-4; D is possibly TRBD1 (5 bases). The CDR3 is made up of 14 amino acids. The germline CDR1 and CDR2 sequences are SGHVS and FQNEAQ. Trimming took off 1 base at V and 5 bases at J, with 8 bases between the two ends. CDR3: CASSLVAGNEKLFF. The CDR3 DNA follows: TGTGCCAGCAGCTTAGTAGCAGGGAATGAAAAACTGTTTTTT.

V usage is TRBV4-1 and J usage is TRBJ1-3, with D possibly TRBD1 on 5 matching bases. Between the trimmed V and J ends, which lost 1 base and 0 bases, there was a span of 22 bases. Germline values: CDR1 MGHRA, CDR2 YSYEKL. The CDR3 loop spans 20 amino acids. The CDR3 DNA follows: TGCGCCAGCAGCCAAGGGACATTCTCGGGCGGAGTTGACTCTGGAAACACCATATATTTT. Amino acids: CASSQGTFSGGVDSGNTIYF.

This sequence joins TRBV29-1 and TRBJ1-5, with 9 positions matching TRBD1. The CDR3 runs 14 residues. The V gene's germline CDR1 is SQVTM and CDR2 ANQGSEA. V lost 6 bases to trimming and J lost 1 base; unmatched junction nucleotides: 4. Here the CDR3 DNA reads TGCAGCGTGGGACAGGGCGGAAGCAATCAGCCCCAGCATTTT. It encodes CSVGQGGSNQPQHF.

The CDR3 loop reads CASSFRTSGVTQETQYF. CDR3 sequence (DNA): TGTGCCAGCAGCTTTCGGACTAGCGGGGTTACACAAGAGACCCAGTACTTC. The chain is built from TRBV27 and TRBJ2-5; 12 bases map to TRBD2. J lost 2 bases, V lost 6 bases, and 10 bases had no gene match. The CDR3 is 17 residues long. Germline V CDR1 and CDR2: MNHEY, SMNVEV (reference sequence).

The rearrangement links TRBV4-3 to TRBJ1-1; no reliable D call. From germline, CDR1 is LGHNA and CDR2 YSLEER. Trimming cost V 0 bases and J 5 bases, with 10 bases left between them. The CDR3 has 14 residues. CDR3 residues: CASSQDLASTEAFF. The CDR3 bases are TGCGCCAGCAGCCAAGATCTAGCCTCGACTGAAGCTTTCTTT.

This clone was counted once. The chain combines TRBV4-2 with TRBJ2-5, with D unclear. Trimming took 2 bases from V and 5 from J, leaving 6 bases between them. CDR1 and CDR2 from the germline V gene are LGHNA and YNFKEQ. This CDR3 has 12 residues. In DNA, the CDR3 is TGTGCCAGCAGCCAACTCGGGGAGACCCAGTACTTC. This encodes CASSQLGETQYF.

The chain joins TRBV6-4 to TRBJ1-5; 9 nucleotides line up with TRBD1. After removal of 4 bases from V and 4 bases from J, the junction contained 11 bases not matched to a gene. The CDR3 covers 17 residues. CDR1 and CDR2 from the germline V gene are MRHNA and SNTAGT. The CDR3 DNA reads as TGTGCCAGCAGTGTTGCCATCCCGGGACAGGGTAATCAGCCCCAGCATTTT. Translating gives CASSVAIPGQGNQPQHF.

The rearrangement joins TRBV2 to TRBJ2-1; unclear D gene. This CDR3 has 14 residues. V was cut by 8 bases and J by 0 bases, with 11 bases left in between. Per germline, CDR1 SNHLY and CDR2 FYNNEI. CDR3 in amino acids: CASPKVSSYNEQFF. The CDR3 DNA reads as TGTGCCAGCCCCAAAGTTAGCTCCTACAATGAGCAGTTCTTC.

The CDR3 DNA reads as TGTGCCAGCAGCTTAGGGCGGCAGGGCTATGGCTACACCTTC. Protein product: CASSLGRQGYGYTF. J is TRBJ1-2 and V is TRBV7-2, with D possibly being TRBD1 (5 bases). Trimming stripped 1 base from V and 4 bases from J, with 10 bases between. Per germline, CDR1 SGHTA and CDR2 FQGNSA. This CDR3 has 14 amino acids. Drawing the rest from reference TRBV7-2 and TRBJ1-2, the complete variable domain is GAGVSQSPSNKVTEKGKDVELRCDPISGHTALYWYRQSLGQGLEFLIYFQGNSAPDKSGLPSDRFSAERTGGSVSTLTIQRTQQEDSAVYLCASSLGRQGYGYTFGSGTRLTVV.

The rearrangement joins TRBV5-1 to TRBJ1-2, with TRBD1 as a possible D gene (5 bases). V was shortened by 4 bases and J by 8 bases, with 15 bases between the two germline ends. CDR3 length equals 13 residues. Per the germline V gene, CDR1 is SGHRS and CDR2 is YFSETQ. The chain's CDR3 is CASSPDSFMGYTF. Here the CDR3 DNA reads TGCGCCAGCAGCCCCGACAGCTTTATGGGCTACACCTTC.

The chain has TRBV24-1 and TRBJ1-5; D not resolved. This CDR3 contains 16 residues. V was clipped by 0 bases and J by 0 bases, with 8 bases between them. Germline V gene data show CDR1 as KGHDR and CDR2 as SFDVKD. The CDR3 protein is CATSDLGGFSNQPQHF. Here the CDR3 DNA reads TGTGCCACCAGTGATTTGGGCGGATTTAGCAATCAGCCCCAGCATTTT.

This sequence joins TRBV6-1 and TRBJ2-1, with 7 bases fitting TRBD1. CDR1 and CDR2 from the germline V gene are MNHNS and SASEGT. The CDR3 is made up of 16 amino acids. V trimming: 4 bases; J trimming: 7 bases; junction bases outside the gene matches: 13. CDR3 loop: CASSGALTGVENEQFF. Here the CDR3 DNA reads TGTGCCAGCAGTGGGGCGCTTACAGGGGTGGAAAATGAGCAGTTCTTC.

V is TRBV5-5 and J is TRBJ1-2; TRBD1 aligns across 9 bases. In germline, CDR1 is SGHKS, CDR2 YYEKEE (reference sequence). The CDR3 spans 16 residues. J gave up 4 bases and V 4 bases, and 11 bases lay outside the gene matches. The CDR3 sequence: CASSPTGQGILYGYTF. The CDR3, as DNA: TGTGCCAGCAGCCCTACTGGACAGGGGATTCTCTATGGCTACACCTTC.

The V call is TRBV30, the J call TRBJ1-4; D unclear. Looked up from germline, CDR1 is GTSNPN and CDR2 is SVGIG (reference sequence). Trimming took off 4 bases at V and 3 bases at J, with 15 bases between the two ends. The length of the CDR3 is 15 residues. The CDR3 DNA is TGTGCCTGGAACCAATTCGGAACAGCTAATGAAAAACTGTTTTTT. This sequence encodes CAWNQFGTANEKLFF.

This clone was recorded once. V is TRBV19 and J is TRBJ2-7, with 7 nucleotides matching TRBD1. The CDR3 length is 15 residues. The germline V gene encodes CDR1 LNHDA and CDR2 SQIVND (reference sequence). The J segment lost 2 bases and the V segment lost 4 bases, leaving 8 bases of the junction unmatched. The CDR3 nucleotides are TGTGCCAGTAGTACCGTCGCAGGGGGTACCTACGAGCAGTACTTC. Amino acids: CASSTVAGGTYEQYF.

A single count supports this clone. V and J are TRBV7-9 and TRBJ1-4, with unresolved D. Germline V gives CDR1 SEHNR, CDR2 FQNEAQ (reference sequence). Trimming removed 5 bases at V and 4 bases at J, with 11 bases between. CDR3 length: 14 amino acids. CDR3 loop: CASSDSDGNEKLFF. In DNA, the CDR3 is TGTGCCAGCAGCGACTCCGACGGTAATGAAAAACTGTTTTTT.